The rows below give T cell receptor beta chains drawn from one sample of a study of blood T cells in healthy people across ages. TCRdb re-called the 5' RACE reads through MiXCR, storing one row per CDR3 protein. The sample shows about 1.8 million distinct CDR3 sequences, around 48% of them seen only once. What was sequenced was blood. The receptors shown here come from a woman in her thirties or forties in good health. Each CDR3 is given with its conserved first and last residue. A row's size may be missing; if present it is once, few, many or a size class.

clone_size v_call cdr3_aa
NA TRBV9 CASRGPAGGNGYTF
NA TRBV7-8 CASSPNDSYEQYF
NA TRBV28 CASTTSSGGQYF
NA TRBV4-2 CASSRVSDDNEQFF
NA TRBV25-1 CASGEPGGEDGKLFF
NA TRBV27 CATNRGGGQETQYF
few TRBV20-1 CSAREGGRHEQFF
once TRBV20-1 CSAEISDLNTEAFF
few TRBV12-3/TRBV12-4 CASIQGHGGNIQYF
NA TRBV13 CASSNTGQETQYF
few TRBV21-1 CASSVQVDTQYF
NA TRBV5-1 CASSASPGLDTQYF
NA TRBV6-2/TRBV6-3 CASSAGVPQETQYF
few TRBV18 CASLVSRNQETQYF
NA TRBV21-1 CASSKVCGEGGPHNEQFF
NA TRBV7-2 CASSSTRTLGQETQYF
NA TRBV15 CATSRPSSSSGGYNEQFF
NA TRBV7-9 CASSLGSGQNYNEQFF
few TRBV7-2 CASSHTGREQYF
few TRBV7-9 CASSFGALTDTQYF
NA TRBV28 CASSSHGQGAVSFIYEQYF
once TRBV6-5 CASSLVSGGGLQYF
NA TRBV11-2 CASSFRTSEETQYF
NA TRBV20-1 CSARGAGSRDTQYF
few TRBV7-2 CASSSRQGIKYEQYF
NA TRBV9 CASSDPPSGGREDTQYF
many TRBV4-3 CASSFSSGGGPDTQYF
NA TRBV14 CASSRPAEDRINEQFF
few TRBV12-3/TRBV12-4 CASSPRQGWDYGYTF
NA TRBV3-1 CASSQGTAPSYEQYF
NA TRBV20-1 CSARAGLGGGGRSYEQYF
NA TRBV20-1 CSARDRLVPYNEQFF
NA TRBV20-1 CSAAEGEQYF
NA TRBV2 CASSESRGRGTQYF
NA TRBV7-2 CASSRKEVAGRTDTQYF
NA TRBV20-1 CSARDHGEQFF
NA TRBV6-6 CASSKGLANTDTQYF
NA TRBV28 CASSFPKGLAGGSYNEQFF
NA TRBV4-1 CASSHESGGRLEQYF
NA TRBV28 CASSQVLSSYEQYF
NA TRBV6-5 CASYRNSYEQYF
few TRBV4-2 CASSQDLGTVNYEQYF
few TRBV28 CASSTPSSLTQYF
NA TRBV29-1 CSALIPRDSYEQYF
NA TRBV28 CASSPQGANNQPQHF
NA TRBV27 CASSWVGDTQYF